Listed here is a single T cell receptor (beta chain). The CDR3 is 14 residues long. J lost 10 bases, V lost 5 bases, and 8 bases had no gene match. CDR1 MGHDK and CDR2 SYGVNS come from the germline V gene. The data stem from a study of cytomegalovirus exposure and HLA in healthy donors. Primers: 60 Vbeta forward and 13 Jbeta reverse. Assay used: immunoSEQ multiplex PCR; TCRdb lists only in-frame clones, some missing. The data contain about 100,000 clones, roughly 75% of them singletons. The gene calls are TRBV25-1 and TRBJ2-1, with 10 positions matching TRBD2. The source is a man aged 25-45 years in good health and CMV-seronegative. The specimen was PBMCs. The CDR3 DNA is TGTGCCAGCAGTAGACCGGGACTAGCGAGCGAGCAGTTCTTC. This translates into CASSRPGLASEQFF. The full variable domain, with the rest looked up from reference TRBV25-1 and TRBJ2-1, is EADIYQTPRYLVIGTGKKITLECSQTMGHDKMYWYQQDPGMELHLIHYSYGVNSTEKGDLSSESTVSRIRTEHFPLTLESARPSHTSQYLCASSRPGLASEQFFGPGTRLTVL.